This T cell receptor beta chain is drawn from a study of T-cell memory formation after mild COVID-19. Study-level information: Among the donors, TCR clusters were largely specific to each donor.

cDNA libraries for TCR alpha and TCR beta, carrying sample barcodes and UMIs, came from 5'RACE with constant-segment primers. TCRdb re-called the 5' RACE reads through MiXCR, storing one row per CDR3 protein. The profile covers about 180,000 distinct CDR3 sequences, with about 18% appearing a single time and roughly 3.8% taken by the ten largest. General study points: CD4+ clones that contracted lay mainly in CM and EM; CD8+ ones lay in EMRA. Cross-reactive memory seemingly joined, as some responding clones were found in pre-infection memory.

This clonotype appeared a few times. Antigen specificity is unknown. The clonotype was recovered from a man aged 18 to 30 who had mild COVID-19 (a few samples of this study predate the infection). Cell type and time point are not known. Sequenced sample: PBMCs or a T cell subset sorted from them (not recorded which).

The CDR3 bases are TGTGCCAGCTCACTTACCCGCGCAGACACAGATACGCAGTATTTT. Its translation: CASSLTRADTDTQYF. This chain joins TRBV18 and TRBJ2-3; D gene ambiguous. The CDR3 is 15 residues long. Trimming removed 4 bases at V and 2 bases at J, with 13 bases between. Per germline, CDR1 KGHSH and CDR2 LQKENI. Together with reference TRBV18 and TRBJ2-3, the CDR3 gives the full variable domain: NAGVMQNPRHLVRRRGQEARLRCSPMKGHSHVYWYRQLPEEGLKFMVYLQKENIIDESGMPKERFSAEFPKEGPSILRIQQVVRGDSAAYFCASSLTRADTDTQYFGPGTRLTVL.